The next 12 T cell receptor beta chains were all read from a single sample in a study of CD8+ T cells in alopecia areata. RNA extraction and reverse transcription yielded cDNA as sequencing template. The method was immunoSEQ multiplex PCR; TCRdb's version includes in-frame clones alone and lacks a portion of them. The table lists about 5,400 clones, approximately 74% of them singletons, with 9% to 15% in the top ten. Indicated treatment: oral pan-JAK inhibitor, 5-10 mg twice daily. Alopecia areata patients had lesional scalp punch biopsies and peripheral blood taken from them. The starting material was skin, obtained at week 24, from a patient treated with tofacitinib. Every receptor here comes from a human donor with alopecia areata.

V is TRBV29-1 and J is TRBJ2-3, with 9 bases identical to TRBD2. The CDR3 is made up of 15 amino acids. Germline V lookup: CDR1 SQVTM, CDR2 ANQGSEA. Trimming at V came to 7 bases and at J to 4 bases, leaving 12 bases not matched to a gene. The CDR3 spells CSARLRRGGPDTQYF. Written as DNA, the CDR3 is TGCAGCGCCCGACTCCGGCGGGGGGGCCCAGATACGCAGTATTTT.

V gene TRBV6-1 combines with J gene TRBJ2-3, with 7 positions matching TRBD2. Trimming cost V 7 bases and J 3 bases; bases outside gene matches: 10. There are 15 residues in the CDR3. CDR1 is MNHNS, CDR2 SASEGT, per germline. CDR3 amino acids: CASMPERGRTDTQYF. The CDR3 region has the DNA TGTGCCAGCATGCCCGAGCGGGGTCGGACAGATACGCAGTATTTT.

The rearrangement joins TRBV9 to TRBJ2-3, with TRBD2 identical over 10 bases. The CDR3 has 16 amino acids. V was clipped by 2 bases and J by 4 bases; unmatched bases: 7. The germline V gene has CDR1 SGDLS and CDR2 YYNGEE. Here the CDR3 DNA reads TGTGCCAGCAGCGTCGCACTAGCGGGGACCTCAGATACGCAGTATTTT. Encoded protein: CASSVALAGTSDTQYF.

The sample holds one count of this clone. The CDR3 ends on some other residue instead of the conserved phenylalanine or tryptophan, so this is likely a read error. This sequence joins TRBV11-2 and TRBJ1-1; 7 bases line up with TRBD1. The CDR3 has 13 residues. V lost 6 bases to trimming and J lost 3 bases; unmatched junction nucleotides: 4. Germline V gene data show CDR1 as SGHAT and CDR2 as FQNNGV. The CDR3 is CASRDRTDTEAFL. The CDR3 DNA reads as TGTGCCAGCAGGGACAGGACTGACACTGAAGCTTTCCTT.

This clone was counted between two and nine times. The chain links TRBV9 to TRBJ2-1; a possible D gene is TRBD2 (7 bases). The CDR3 runs 17 residues. The germline CDR1 and CDR2 sequences are SGDLS and YYNGEE. V gave up 0 bases and J gave up 8 bases, with 21 bases separating them. CDR3 loop: CASSVGGGAWLRHEQFF. CDR3 nucleotides: TGTGCCAGCAGCGTAGGTGGGGGGGCTTGGCTCAGGCATGAGCAGTTCTTC.

This chain uses TRBV11-2 with TRBJ2-5; 11 bases are a match to TRBD2. The CDR3 has 18 residues. V gave up 1 base and J gave up 5 bases; unmatched junction bases: 12. Germline V lookup: CDR1 SGHAT, CDR2 FQNNGV. The CDR3 loop reads CASSLGGSTSGAWETQYF. Here the CDR3 DNA reads TGTGCCAGCAGCTTAGGGGGGTCGACTAGCGGGGCTTGGGAGACCCAGTACTTC.

V and J are TRBV18 and TRBJ2-7; D uncertain. V was trimmed by 2 bases and J by 2 bases, leaving 10 bases between them. The V gene's germline CDR1 is KGHSH and CDR2 LQKENI. The CDR3 loop spans 14 amino acids. DNA of the CDR3: TGTGCCAGCTCACCAGAGTACAGCGCCTACGAGCAGTACTTC. Protein sequence: CASSPEYSAYEQYF.

The V gene is TRBV10-2, the J gene TRBJ1-2; TRBD1 is a possible D gene (5 bases). Germline values: CDR1 WSHSY, CDR2 SAAADI. The CDR3 sequence is 17 residues long. Trimming shortened V by 4 bases and J by 7 bases, and 25 bases separated the two germline ends. The CDR3 sequence: CASSGSEMEPTVSGYTF. The CDR3 region has the DNA TGCGCCAGCAGTGGGTCAGAGATGGAACCGACAGTCTCTGGCTACACCTTC.

The chain uses TRBV19 and TRBJ2-2, with TRBD1 identical over 9 bases. Germline CDR1 is LNHDA and CDR2 is SQIVND (reference sequence). The V and J ends lost 3 bases and 6 bases, in that order; junction bases with no gene match: 5. The CDR3 length is 15 residues. CDR3 amino acids: CASSMGQGRSGELFF. The CDR3 region has the DNA TGTGCCAGTAGTATGGGACAGGGAAGGTCCGGGGAGCTGTTTTTT.

V and J are TRBV27 and TRBJ1-2; D uncertain. The CDR3 contains 14 residues. The germline CDR1 and CDR2 sequences are MNHEY and SMNVEV (reference sequence). The V and J ends lost 3 bases and 2 bases respectively, with 10 bases between them. DNA for the CDR3: TGTGCCAGCAGTTTCCAAGGACGGAACTATGGCTACACCTTC. It specifies CASSFQGRNYGYTF.

This clone was found a few times. The chain joins TRBV4-1 to TRBJ1-4; no clear D gene. Germline-derived CDR1 and CDR2 are MGHRA and YSYEKL. Between the trimmed V and J ends, which lost 1 base and 4 bases, there was a span of 10 bases. This CDR3 is 15 amino acids long. Here the CDR3 DNA reads TGCGCCAGCAGCCAAGCGGTTGGCGTTAATGAAAAACTGTTTTTT. Protein sequence: CASSQAVGVNEKLFF.

The chain has TRBV7-9 and TRBJ1-4, with 7 bases fitting TRBD1. The CDR3 totals 16 residues. The germline V gene encodes CDR1 SEHNR and CDR2 FQNEAQ (reference sequence). Losses at the gene ends were 3 bases for V and 8 bases for J; bases not matched to a gene: 12. In DNA form, the CDR3 reads TGTGCCAGCAGCTTTCGAGCGGACAGGACGGCGGAAAAACTGTTTTTT. As protein: CASSFRADRTAEKLFF.